This TCR beta chain was documented in a study of cytomegalovirus exposure and HLA in healthy donors. Sequencing used immunoSEQ multiplex PCR; TCRdb keeps in-frame clones, though not all of them. Among tens of thousands of clones, roughly 96% were seen once, and the ten largest hold under 2.5%. Separate from the approximately 670-subject first cohort, the 120-subject validation cohort was the one that the donors belonged to. CDR1 is LNHDA and CDR2 is SQIVND in the germline V gene (reference sequence). The germline V and J ends were trimmed by 6 bases and 5 bases, with 16 bases remaining between them. CDR3 length: 14 residues.

Sequencing input: PBMCs. This receptor was identified in a man aged 18 to 29 in good health and CMV-seronegative. The genes are TRBV19 and TRBJ2-5; tentative D call: TRBD2 (6 bases). The CDR3 region is CASSLTGRGETQYF. For the CDR3, the DNA is TGTGCCAGTAGCCTCACCGGGAGAGGGGAGACCCAGTACTTC.